This passage covers 12 T cell receptor beta chains from one sample sequenced in a study of CD8+ T cells in alopecia areata. As for treatment: oral pan-JAK inhibitor, 5-10 mg twice daily. Following RNA extraction, reverse transcription yielded cDNA that acted as the sequencing template. Profiling relied on immunoSEQ multiplex PCR, and the TCRdb table lists in-frame clones only, not all of them. The sample comprises about 190,000 clones, approximately 56% of which are singletons, and roughly 0.71% rests with the top ten. Material: CD4+ T cells sorted from blood, obtained at week 4, from a patient treated with tofacitinib. The receptors derive from a human donor with alopecia areata.

The chain joins TRBV5-1 to TRBJ1-2, with 8 bases matching TRBD1. Germline V gene sequence: CDR1 SGHRS, CDR2 YFSETQ. The CDR3 spans 14 residues. After removal of 1 base from V and 4 bases from J, the junction contained 3 bases not matched to a gene. The CDR3 sequence: CASSLTGGTYGYTF. The CDR3 region has the DNA TGCGCCAGCAGCTTGACAGGGGGTACCTATGGCTACACCTTC.

V usage is TRBV6-5 and J usage is TRBJ2-3; D gene ambiguous. The CDR3 is made up of 14 amino acids. The V end was cut by 4 bases, the J end by 7 bases, with 15 bases between. Germline values: CDR1 MNHEY, CDR2 SVGAGI. The CDR3 DNA is TGTGCCAGCAGTTCGTCAAGGACCCAAAATACGCAGTATTTT. It specifies CASSSSRTQNTQYF.

The chain has TRBV5-6 and TRBJ2-7, with D perhaps matching TRBD1 (6 bases). Trimming cost V 2 bases and J 3 bases, with 18 bases left between them. The CDR3 loop spans 16 amino acids. Per the germline V gene, CDR1 is SGHDT and CDR2 is YYEEEE. In nucleotides, the CDR3 is TGTGCCAGCAGCTTATTGTTGACAGGTGGTAGCTACGAGCAGTACTTC. Residues: CASSLLLTGGSYEQYF.

The CDR3 DNA reads as TGTGCCAGCAGCTTGCTAAGGGACCTACTGTTTTTT. Its protein is CASSLLRDLLFF. The chain links TRBV7-8 to TRBJ1-4; possibly TRBD1 for D (5 bases). The V and J ends lost 3 bases and 13 bases respectively, with 12 bases between them. The CDR3 has 12 amino acids. CDR1 is SGHVS, CDR2 FQNEAQ, per germline.

Sample share makes this clone medium-sized. This chain links TRBV7-2 with TRBJ2-5; the D gene is possibly TRBD2 (5 bases). V was cut by 1 base and J by 4 bases, with 22 bases left in between. There are 18 residues in the CDR3. CDR1 SGHTA and CDR2 FQGNSA come from the germline V gene. CDR3 amino acids: CASSLESSGPHGGETQYF. For the CDR3, the DNA is TGTGCCAGCAGCTTAGAATCGTCGGGTCCCCACGGAGGAGAGACCCAGTACTTC.

The chain couples TRBV25-1 to TRBJ2-4, with TRBD2 matching over 14 bases. J was trimmed by 12 bases and V by 1 base; bases with no gene match: 2. Germline values: CDR1 MGHDK, CDR2 SYGVNS. The CDR3 is 14 amino acids. CDR3 sequence: CASSEFGTSGSQYF. The CDR3 DNA reads as TGTGCCAGCAGTGAATTCGGGACTAGCGGGAGTCAGTACTTC.

The J gene is TRBJ2-5, the V gene TRBV27; 9 bases align to TRBD1. The CDR3 has 13 residues. V lost 6 bases and J lost 5; bases outside the gene matches: 4. Germline V gene lookup returns CDR1 MNHEY and CDR2 SMNVEV (reference sequence). The CDR3 DNA reads TGTGCCAGCAGGGACAGGGGAAAGGAGACCCAGTACTTC. Translated: CASRDRGKETQYF.

The CDR3 nucleotides are TGCAGCGTCTCGGGGGGCCTTTCCTACAATGAGCAGTTCTTC. Translation gives CSVSGGLSYNEQFF. The V call is TRBV29-1, the J call TRBJ2-1; TRBD2 might be the D (7 bases). The CDR3 has 14 residues. V dropped 6 bases and J dropped 1 base, with 13 bases sitting between them. CDR1 is SQVTM, CDR2 ANQGSEA, per germline.

This clone appeared a single time. The chain couples TRBV2 to TRBJ2-7, with TRBD1 matching 7 bases. The CDR3 is 16 residues long. Germline V CDR1 and CDR2: SNHLY, FYNNEI. Trimming removed 0 bases from V and 0 bases from J; junction bases left unmatched: 5. CDR3 region: CASSEARTGTSYEQYF. CDR3 nucleotide sequence: TGTGCCAGCAGTGAAGCCCGGACAGGAACCTCCTACGAGCAGTACTTC.

The chain links TRBV7-2 to TRBJ2-2, with D perhaps matching TRBD2 (6 bases). Trimming removed 6 bases from V and 7 bases from J, with 24 bases in between. The CDR3 is 17 residues long. Germline CDR1 SGHTA, CDR2 FQGNSA. In DNA form, the CDR3 reads TGTGCCAGCAGTTCCACGGGAGCCCGATCAGCGATCGGGGAGCTGTTTTTT. Protein: CASSSTGARSAIGELFF.

The sample holds one count of this clone. CDR3 DNA sequence: TGCAGCCCCCGCCGTCGGGACACAGATACGCAGTATTTT. Its translation: CSPRRRDTDTQYF. J is TRBJ2-3 and V is TRBV29-1; D is perhaps TRBD2 (5 bases). CDR3 length: 13 residues. Germline V gene lookup returns CDR1 SQVTM and CDR2 ANQGSEA. The V and J ends lost 8 bases and 2 bases respectively, with 14 bases between them.

In this sample, this clone turned up many times. This chain uses TRBV9 with TRBJ2-7, with D perhaps TRBD1 or TRBD2 (5 bases each). Trimming took 3 bases from V and 6 from J, leaving 16 bases between them. The CDR3 covers 14 residues. Germline V gene data show CDR1 as SGDLS and CDR2 as YYNGEE. The CDR3 region has the DNA TGTGCCAGCAGCGCCACCGGGACGGATGGCGAGCAGTACTTC. Its translation is CASSATGTDGEQYF.